What follows are 17 T cell receptor beta chains derived from one specimen sequenced in a study of OX40 agonist ivuxolimab in advanced cancers. TCRdb's table, derived via immunoSEQ multiplex PCR, lists solely in-frame clones and lacks some. The sample has 60,000 to 75,000 clones, roughly nine tenths seen once; the top ten hold 4% to 5%. This sample comprised CD4+ or CD8+ T cells sorted from blood, obtained in a trial of the OX40 agonist ivuxolimab. These receptors all stem from an adult with an advanced solid tumor such as melanoma, head and neck, liver or kidney cancer.

This clone appeared a single time. The rearrangement joins TRBV9 to TRBJ2-1; D could derive from TRBD1 or TRBD2 (5 bases each). V was shortened by 0 bases and J by 4 bases, with 17 bases between the two germline ends. CDR1 and CDR2 (germline): SGDLS, YYNGEE. The CDR3 consists of 17 residues. CDR3 amino acids: CASSVGDWDAAYNEQFF. The CDR3 DNA reads as TGTGCCAGCAGCGTAGGAGATTGGGACGCGGCTTACAATGAGCAGTTCTTC.

The gene calls are TRBV15 and TRBJ2-7; TRBD1 agrees at 8 bases. The CDR3 is 14 residues long. The germline gives CDR1 LNHNV, CDR2 YYDKDF (reference sequence). Trimming took 5 bases from V and 7 from J; bases not matched to a gene: 10. CDR3 sequence: CATSSRTGSEEQYV. CDR3 nucleotide sequence: TGTGCCACCAGCTCTCGGACAGGGTCAGAGGAGCAGTACGTC.

This clone has more than one count but fewer than ten. The chain employs TRBV14 and TRBJ2-7, with TRBD2 matching 13 bases. J lost 4 bases, V lost 4 bases, and 10 bases had no gene match. Germline V gene data show CDR1 as SGHDN and CDR2 as FVKESK. The CDR3 runs 17 residues. The CDR3 nucleotides read TGTGCCAGCAGCCCCCACGGACTAGCGGGAGCAAATTACGAGCAGTACTTC. It specifies CASSPHGLAGANYEQYF.

The chain combines TRBV7-9 with TRBJ1-2, with D possibly matching TRBD1 (6 bases). The V end was cut by 5 bases, the J end by 3 bases, with 16 bases between. Germline loops: CDR1 SEHNR, CDR2 FQNEAQ (reference sequence). The CDR3 has 15 amino acids. CDR3 DNA: TGTGCCAGCAGCCCGTCGGGGGGGCACGACTATGGCTACACCTTC. Residues: CASSPSGGHDYGYTF.

In this sample, this clone turned up a few times. The chain links TRBV7-3 to TRBJ1-6; 11 bases align to TRBD1. Unmatched junction bases numbered 12, after V lost 2 bases and J lost 6 bases. This CDR3 has 19 amino acids. Germline CDR1 and CDR2: SGHTA and FQGTGA. The CDR3 DNA is TGTGCCAGCAGCTTAGAAGAAATGGACAGGGGGCCGTGTAATTCACCCCTCCACTTT. As protein: CASSLEEMDRGPCNSPLHF.

The chain joins TRBV13 to TRBJ1-1, with D tentatively TRBD1 (6 bases). Trimming removed 0 bases at V and 11 bases at J, with 13 bases between. Germline V lookup: CDR1 PRHDT, CDR2 FYEKMQ (reference sequence). The CDR3 contains 13 residues. CDR3 loop: CASSLGLAQGAFF. The CDR3 region has the DNA TGTGCCAGCAGCTTAGGCCTAGCCCAGGGGGCTTTCTTT.

The gene calls are TRBV5-1 and TRBJ2-5; TRBD2 aligns across 11 bases. After removal of 3 bases from V and 5 bases from J, the junction contained 12 bases not matched to a gene. The CDR3 extends over 17 amino acids. The germline CDR1 and CDR2 sequences are SGHRS and YFSETQ. The CDR3 loop is CASSSGTSGPMGETQYF. CDR3 bases: TGCGCCAGCAGCTCCGGGACTAGCGGACCTATGGGGGAGACCCAGTACTTC.

The CDR3 reads CASSQYEGGQYF. The DNA for the CDR3 is TGTGCCAGCAGCCAATACGAGGGCGGGCAGTACTTC. J is TRBJ2-7 and V is TRBV28; TRBD2 is a possible D gene (5 bases). This CDR3 has 12 residues. Germline CDR1 reads MDHEN; CDR2 reads SYDVKM. The V gene lost 6 bases and the J gene lost 9 bases, with 15 bases spanning the gap.

CDR3 DNA sequence: TGTGCCAGCAGCTCCTGGGGGGTAACCACTGAAGCTTTCTTT. Encoded protein: CASSSWGVTTEAFF. The chain carries TRBV7-8 and TRBJ1-1, with D perhaps TRBD1 (5 bases). Looked up from germline, CDR1 is SGHVS and CDR2 is FQNEAQ. V was clipped by 4 bases and J by 4 bases, with 13 bases between them. The CDR3 totals 14 residues.

J is TRBJ2-3 and V is TRBV12-5; D call uncertain. Trimming removed 3 bases at V and 4 bases at J, with 11 bases between. From germline, CDR1 is LGHNT and CDR2 FRNRAP. This CDR3 contains 14 residues. CDR3: CASGFGPPPDTQYF. The CDR3 nucleotides are TGTGCTAGTGGTTTCGGGCCGCCCCCAGATACGCAGTATTTT. Variable domain in full (rest from reference TRBV12-5 and TRBJ2-3): DARVTQTPRHKVTEMGQEVTMRCQPILGHNTVFWYRQTMMQGLELLAYFRNRAPLDDSGMPKDRFSAEMPDATLATLKIQPSEPRDSAVYFCASGFGPPPDTQYFGPGTRLTVL.

This sequence joins TRBV13 and TRBJ2-5; 8 nucleotides match TRBD2. V shed 3 bases, J shed 8 bases, and the junction held 5 bases outside the gene matches. From germline, CDR1 is PRHDT and CDR2 FYEKMQ (reference sequence). The CDR3 totals 13 residues. This CDR3 reads CASSLGLGETQYF. In nucleotides, the CDR3 is TGTGCCAGCAGCTTGGGACTAGGTGAAACCCAGTACTTC.

V and J are TRBV29-1 and TRBJ2-7; possible D gene TRBD2, 5 bases. This CDR3 is built from 14 residues. V was pared by 1 base and J by 1 base, with 11 bases between. Germline V gene lookup returns CDR1 SQVTM and CDR2 ANQGSEA. This CDR3 is CSVEAGKGSYEQYF. The CDR3 bases are TGCAGCGTTGAAGCGGGAAAGGGATCCTACGAGCAGTACTTC.

The V and J genes are TRBV29-1 and TRBJ1-1, with TRBD1 identical over 10 bases. Trimming took 6 bases from V and 9 from J; bases not matched to a gene: 13. Germline assignment: CDR1 SQVTM and CDR2 ANQGSEA. The CDR3 length is 14 residues. For the CDR3, the DNA is TGCAGCGTGGACGCCGGGACAGGGGAGGGTAAAGCTTTCTTT. Encoded protein: CSVDAGTGEGKAFF.

The chain has TRBV4-3 and TRBJ2-2; 7 bases line up with TRBD1. With 6 bases clipped from V and 4 bases from J, the junction kept 5 bases outside the gene matches. The germline gives CDR1 LGHNA, CDR2 YSLEER. The CDR3 length is 14 residues. CDR3 protein: CASRPGQFTGELFF. The CDR3, as DNA: TGCGCCAGCAGACCGGGACAGTTCACCGGGGAGCTGTTTTTT.

V gene TRBV6-1 combines with J gene TRBJ1-5; 7 bases are a match to TRBD1. Losses at the gene ends were 2 bases for V and 3 bases for J; bases not matched to a gene: 7. Germline lookup yields CDR1 MNHNS and CDR2 SASEGT. The CDR3 spans 16 residues. CDR3 in amino acids: CASSELRGGTNQPQHF. DNA of the CDR3: TGTGCCAGCAGTGAACTGAGAGGGGGCACCAATCAGCCCCAGCATTTT.

Written as DNA, the CDR3 is TGTGCCAGCAGGAGAGACAGTCAAGAGACCCAGTACTTC. This sequence encodes CASRRDSQETQYF. The V gene is TRBV6-5, the J gene TRBJ2-5, with a weak D call TRBD1 (5 bases). This CDR3 comprises 13 residues. Trimming pared 6 bases from V and 2 bases from J, leaving 10 bases between. Germline CDR1 reads MNHEY; CDR2 reads SVGAGI.

The chain has TRBV13 and TRBJ1-4; TRBD1 matches 9 bases. Unmatched junction bases numbered 9, after V lost 5 bases and J lost 8 bases. This CDR3 has 15 residues. CDR1 is PRHDT, CDR2 FYEKMQ, per germline (reference sequence). CDR3 sequence (DNA): TGTGCCAGCAGCGCCCACAGGGGGCTAGGAGAAAAACTGTTTTTT. Its protein is CASSAHRGLGEKLFF.